This TCR beta chain originates from a study of graft-versus-host responses after intestinal transplantation. Whole-study results and caveats: GvH clones were found in recipient marrow; some appeared first in ileum or blood.

Trimming removed 5 bases from V and 8 bases from J; junction bases left unmatched: 9. CDR1 LGHNA and CDR2 YNFKEQ come from the germline V gene. The length of the CDR3 is 14 residues. TCRdb's table, derived via immunoSEQ multiplex PCR, lists solely in-frame clones and lacks some. The sample records roughly 100,000 clones, approximately 84% being singletons. As for this clone: What it recognizes is unknown.

The chain employs TRBV4-2 and TRBJ2-3; TRBD2 matches at 8 bases. Source: unstimulated CD4+ T cells sorted from spleen or lymph node cells, taken before intestinal transplant. This TCR was sampled from a human donor who received an intestinal transplant. For the CDR3, the DNA is TGTGCCAGCAGCGAACGGGAGGGGCAGGTTACGCAGTATTTT. Its translation is CASSEREGQVTQYF.